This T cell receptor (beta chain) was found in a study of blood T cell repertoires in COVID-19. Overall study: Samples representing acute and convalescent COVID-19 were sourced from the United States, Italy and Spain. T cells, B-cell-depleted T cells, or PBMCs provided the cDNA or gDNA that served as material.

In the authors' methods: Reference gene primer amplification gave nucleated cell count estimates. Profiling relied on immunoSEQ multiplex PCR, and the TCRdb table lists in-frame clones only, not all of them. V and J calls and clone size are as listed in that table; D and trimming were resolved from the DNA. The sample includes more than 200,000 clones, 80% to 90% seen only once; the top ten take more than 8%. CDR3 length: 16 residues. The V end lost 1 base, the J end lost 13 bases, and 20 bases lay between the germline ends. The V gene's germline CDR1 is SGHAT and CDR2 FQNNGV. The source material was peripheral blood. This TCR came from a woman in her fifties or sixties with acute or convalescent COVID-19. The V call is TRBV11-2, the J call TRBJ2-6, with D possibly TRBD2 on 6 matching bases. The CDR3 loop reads CASSLVVGPAGIVLTF. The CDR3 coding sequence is TGTGCCAGCAGCTTAGTCGTGGGTCCCGCGGGGATTGTCCTGACTTTC. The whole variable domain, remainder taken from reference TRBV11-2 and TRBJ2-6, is EAGVAQSPRYKIIEKRQSVAFWCNPISGHATLYWYQQILGQGPKLLIQFQNNGVVDDSQLPKDRFSAERLKGVDSTLKIQPAKLEDSAVYLCASSLVVGPAGIVLTFGAGSRLTVL.